These 28 T cell receptor beta chains came from one sample sequenced in a study of blood T cell repertoires in COVID-19. Profiled with immunoSEQ multiplex PCR; TCRdb holds only in-frame clones, not every one. The sample has around 180,000 clones, around 85% seen once. The sequenced sample was peripheral blood. The receptors stem from a man between 65 and 85 years old with active or convalescent COVID-19.

The genes are TRBV9 and TRBJ1-6, with D possibly TRBD1 on 5 matching bases. Germline assignment: CDR1 SGDLS and CDR2 YYNGEE. Trimming stripped 0 bases from V and 4 bases from J, with 8 bases between. The CDR3 has 15 residues. CDR3 protein: CASSVGGGYNSPLHF. CDR3 coding DNA: TGTGCCAGCAGCGTAGGGGGGGGTTATAATTCACCCCTCCACTTT.

Turning to this clone: Other DNA sequences of this sample code for an identical CDR3. J is TRBJ1-5 and V is TRBV10-2; a possible D gene is TRBD1 (5 bases). Trimming stripped 3 bases from V and 4 bases from J, with 10 bases between. This CDR3 contains 14 residues. The V gene's germline CDR1 is WSHSY and CDR2 SAAADI. In DNA, the CDR3 is TGCGCCAGCAGTGATGACAGAGGTAATCAGCCCCAGCATTTT. This codes for CASSDDRGNQPQHF.

V is TRBV15 and J is TRBJ1-4, with TRBD1 identical over 9 bases. CDR1 is LNHNV and CDR2 is YYDKDF in the germline V gene (reference sequence). The J segment lost 5 bases and the V segment lost 4 bases, leaving 2 bases of the junction unmatched. The CDR3 spans 14 residues. The CDR3, as DNA: TGTGCCACCAGCAAACAGGGGGCGAATGAAAAACTGTTTTTT. Translation gives CATSKQGANEKLFF.

The gene calls are TRBV21-1 and TRBJ2-7; the tabulated D call, TRBD1, remains unverified against the DNA. TRBV21-1 is labeled a pseudogene. This CDR3 has 14 residues. The CDR3 DNA reads TGTGCCAGCTCCAACAAGGGACATTGCCACGAGCAGTACTTC. Encoded protein: CASSNKGHCHEQYF.

The chain carries TRBV27 and TRBJ2-5; 9 bases line up with TRBD2. The CDR3 totals 15 residues. Looked up from germline, CDR1 is MNHEY and CDR2 is SMNVEV (reference sequence). V was pared by 6 bases and J by 4 bases, with 9 bases of the junction left unmatched. This CDR3 reads CASRAAGGPGETQYF. The CDR3 region has the DNA TGTGCCAGCAGAGCGGCGGGGGGGCCAGGAGAGACCCAGTACTTC.

This clone was counted ten times or more. The gene calls are TRBV11-3 and TRBJ2-1; D is perhaps TRBD2 (5 bases). This CDR3 comprises 12 residues. Trimming stripped 5 bases from V and 6 bases from J, with 8 bases between. Germline CDR1 reads SGHNT; CDR2 reads YENEEA. In DNA, the CDR3 is TGTGCCAGCAGCGGCCGGGGCAATGAGCAGTTCTTC. As protein: CASSGRGNEQFF.

This chain connects TRBV7-6 to TRBJ2-3; 10 nucleotides agree with TRBD2. Germline CDR1 is SGHVS and CDR2 is FNYEAQ. Germline trimming cut 5 bases from V and 2 bases from J; bases unmatched to any gene: 4. This CDR3 is 15 amino acids long. The CDR3 sequence is CASSASGSLTDTQYF. In DNA form, the CDR3 reads TGTGCCAGCAGCGCTAGCGGGAGTCTCACAGATACGCAGTATTTT. The whole variable domain, filled in from reference TRBV7-6 and TRBJ2-3, reads GAGVSQSPRYKVTKRGQDVALRCDPISGHVSLYWYRQALGQGPEFLTYFNYEAQQDKSGLPNDRFSAERPEGSISTLTIQRTEQRDSAMYRCASSASGSLTDTQYFGPGTRLTVL.

The chain joins TRBV5-5 to TRBJ2-3; D remains unclear. Germline lookup yields CDR1 SGHKS and CDR2 YYEKEE (reference sequence). The length of the CDR3 is 18 residues. The V gene lost 0 bases and the J gene lost 0 bases, with 17 bases spanning the gap. The CDR3 spells CASSLAPSAIRSTDTQYF. The CDR3 coding sequence is TGTGCCAGCAGCTTGGCGCCCAGCGCCATCCGTAGCACAGATACGCAGTATTTT.

This clone has more than one count but fewer than ten. The V and J genes are TRBV3-1 (or the pseudogene TRBV3-2) and TRBJ1-5; 9 nucleotides align to TRBD1. Germline assignment: CDR1 LGHDT and CDR2 YNNKEL (reference sequence). V dropped 4 bases and J dropped 4; count of bases not matched to a gene: 11. The CDR3 totals 17 residues. The CDR3 region has the DNA TGTGCCAGCAGCCCGGGAGGGACAGGGAATCATAATCAGCCCCAGCATTTT. It encodes CASSPGGTGNHNQPQHF.

This clone was counted between two and nine times. The genes are TRBV20-1 and TRBJ1-2; the D gene is possibly TRBD1 (5 bases). CDR3 length equals 11 residues. Germline values: CDR1 DFQATT, CDR2 SNEGSKA (reference sequence). V was clipped by 5 bases and J by 5 bases, with 9 bases between them. CDR3 DNA: TGCAGTGCTCCTGACAGTTATGGCTACACCTTC. Translated: CSAPDSYGYTF.

The chain uses TRBV27 and TRBJ2-6, with 10 nucleotides matching TRBD1. Trimming at V came to 2 bases and at J to 0 bases, leaving 4 bases not matched to a gene. Germline CDR1 and CDR2: MNHEY and SMNVEV (reference sequence). This CDR3 has 18 residues. The CDR3 sequence: CASSLLGQGLSGANVLTF. CDR3 DNA sequence: TGTGCCAGCAGTTTACTGGGACAGGGGCTCTCTGGGGCCAACGTCCTGACTTTC.

The CDR3 nucleotides are TGTGCCAGCAGCGAGCGTGGGACAGGGGTCACTGAAGCTTTCTTT. This gives the protein CASSERGTGVTEAFF. The chain is built from TRBV9 and TRBJ1-1; the match to TRBD1 covers 10 bases. V shed 3 bases and J 4 bases; nucleotides not matched to a gene: 6. CDR3 length: 15 residues. The germline V gene has CDR1 SGDLS and CDR2 YYNGEE.

The chain is built from TRBV7-2 and TRBJ2-2; possibly TRBD1 for D (6 bases). The germline gives CDR1 SGHTA, CDR2 FQGNSA. Trimming stripped 2 bases from V and 5 bases from J, with 15 bases between. The length of the CDR3 is 16 residues. The CDR3 bases are TGTGCCAGCAGCTTAAGCAGGCCGAGGGGGACCGGGGAGCTGTTTTTT. Amino acids: CASSLSRPRGTGELFF.

The rearrangement uses TRBV7-2 and TRBJ1-2; weak D call: TRBD1 (6 bases). The V end lost 0 bases, the J end lost 2 bases, and 13 bases lay between the germline ends. Per the germline V gene, CDR1 is SGHTA and CDR2 is FQGNSA. The length of the CDR3 is 16 residues. The CDR3 loop is CASSLAGTGSNYGYTF. The CDR3 DNA reads TGTGCCAGCAGCTTAGCGGGTACAGGGAGCAACTATGGCTACACCTTC. Full variable domain (remainder filled in from reference TRBV7-2 and TRBJ1-2): GAGVSQSPSNKVTEKGKDVELRCDPISGHTALYWYRQSLGQGLEFLIYFQGNSAPDKSGLPSDRFSAERTGGSVSTLTIQRTQQEDSAVYLCASSLAGTGSNYGYTFGSGTRLTVV.

The rearrangement joins TRBV28 to TRBJ1-5; TRBD1 agrees at 12 bases. CDR3 length: 17 residues. Trimming cost V 6 bases and J 0 bases; bases outside gene matches: 6. Germline lookup yields CDR1 MDHEN and CDR2 SYDVKM. The CDR3 DNA sequence: TGTGCCAGCAGGGGGACAGGGGGCTTTTATAGCAATCAGCCCCAGCATTTT. It translates to CASRGTGGFYSNQPQHF. Together with reference TRBV28 and TRBJ1-5, the CDR3 gives the full variable domain: DVKVTQSSRYLVKRTGEKVFLECVQDMDHENMFWYRQDPGLGLRLIYFSYDVKMKEKGDIPEGYSVSREKKERFSLILESASTNQTSMYLCASRGTGGFYSNQPQHFGDGTRLSIL.

The chain combines TRBV12-3 or TRBV12-4 with TRBJ1-1; tentative D call: TRBD1 (5 bases). V was shortened by 5 bases and J by 3 bases, with 10 bases between the two germline ends. The CDR3 extends over 13 amino acids. CDR3 bases: TGTGCCAGCAGTCTCTTGGGGCACACTGAAGCTTTCTTT. This codes for CASSLLGHTEAFF.

The V and J genes are TRBV3-1 (or the pseudogene TRBV3-2) and TRBJ2-1; 7 nucleotides line up with TRBD1. Losses at the gene ends were 5 bases for V and 4 bases for J; bases not matched to a gene: 5. The V gene's germline CDR1 is LGHDT and CDR2 YNNKEL (reference sequence). This CDR3 region has 14 residues. The CDR3 loop is CASSSRDRYNEQFF. The CDR3 DNA sequence: TGTGCCAGCAGCTCCCGGGACAGATACAATGAGCAGTTCTTC.

The chain uses TRBV5-5 and TRBJ2-3, with 8 positions matching TRBD2. CDR1 is SGHKS and CDR2 is YYEKEE in the germline V gene (reference sequence). Losses at the gene ends were 3 bases for V and 4 bases for J; bases not matched to a gene: 10. The CDR3 consists of 16 residues. The CDR3 DNA sequence: TGTGCCAGCAGCTCACTAGCGGACACCTTGGCAGATACGCAGTATTTT. Its translation is CASSSLADTLADTQYF.

This chain uses TRBV28 with TRBJ1-5, with D perhaps TRBD1 (5 bases). The CDR3 has 15 amino acids. Germline V gene sequence: CDR1 MDHEN, CDR2 SYDVKM. V lost 2 bases and J lost 2, with 10 bases in between. The CDR3 region has the DNA TGTGCCAGCAGTTTAGGGATAGGGGGCAATCAGCCCCAGCATTTT. Translating gives CASSLGIGGNQPQHF.

The chain employs TRBV5-4 and TRBJ2-2, with TRBD2 identical over 11 bases. The CDR3 has 16 amino acids. V was pared by 4 bases and J by 3 bases, with 5 bases of the junction left unmatched. The germline gives CDR1 SGHNT, CDR2 YYREEE (reference sequence). CDR3 residues: CASSLSGGVDTGELFF. CDR3 nucleotides: TGTGCCAGCAGCCTTAGCGGGGGGGTGGACACCGGGGAGCTGTTTTTT. The full variable domain, in which reference TRBV5-4 and TRBJ2-2 provide the parts outside the CDR3, is ETGVTQSPTHLIKTRGQQVTLRCSSQSGHNTVSWYQQALGQGPQFIFQYYREEENGRGNFPPRFSGLQFPNYSSELNVNALELDDSALYLCASSLSGGVDTGELFFGEGSRLTVL.

The rearrangement links TRBV2 to TRBJ2-3; TRBD1 matches 9 bases. The germline gives CDR1 SNHLY, CDR2 FYNNEI. J lost 4 bases, V lost 7 bases, and 3 bases had no gene match. CDR3 length equals 13 residues. CDR3 DNA: TGTGCCAGCAATCGGGACAGGGCAGATACGCAGTATTTT. Amino acid sequence: CASNRDRADTQYF.

This clone was seen just once. The V gene is TRBV10-2, the J gene TRBJ2-5; 8 nucleotides align to TRBD2. V was pared by 5 bases and J by 1 base, with 6 bases of the junction left unmatched. CDR1 and CDR2 from the germline V gene are WSHSY and SAAADI. CDR3 size: 15 residues. For the CDR3, the DNA is TGCGCCAGCAGTTATAGCGGGGCGATCCAAGAGACCCAGTACTTC. Encoded protein: CASSYSGAIQETQYF.

This clone came up once. V and J are TRBV6-4 and TRBJ1-2; TRBD1 agrees at 8 bases. V lost 5 bases, J lost 5 bases, and 7 bases stayed unmatched. The CDR3 sequence is 14 residues long. The germline V gene encodes CDR1 MRHNA and CDR2 SNTAGT. The CDR3 is CASSLTGVGYGYTF. DNA for the CDR3: TGTGCCAGCAGTCTGACAGGGGTTGGGTATGGCTACACCTTC.

The chain recombines TRBV5-1 with TRBJ2-2; D is uncertain. CDR1 and CDR2 from the germline V gene are SGHRS and YFSETQ. V dropped 2 bases and J dropped 6 bases, with 8 bases sitting between them. The length of the CDR3 is 13 residues. The CDR3, as DNA: TGCGCCAGCAGCTTTCCAGCGTCCGGGGAGCTGTTTTTT. This codes for CASSFPASGELFF.

This clone has just a few counts. The chain carries TRBV28 and TRBJ2-7, with 13 positions matching TRBD2. Trimming at V came to 5 bases and at J to 5 bases, leaving 9 bases not matched to a gene. The CDR3 is 16 amino acids. Per the germline V gene, CDR1 is MDHEN and CDR2 is SYDVKM. The chain's CDR3 is CASSPPGGTSGNEQYF. The CDR3 nucleotides read TGTGCCAGCAGTCCCCCCGGCGGGACTAGCGGGAACGAGCAGTACTTC. The whole variable domain, remainder taken from reference TRBV28 and TRBJ2-7, is DVKVTQSSRYLVKRTGEKVFLECVQDMDHENMFWYRQDPGLGLRLIYFSYDVKMKEKGDIPEGYSVSREKKERFSLILESASTNQTSMYLCASSPPGGTSGNEQYFGPGTRLTVT.

Only one count was recorded for this clone. The V call is TRBV30, the J call TRBJ2-1; 7 bases fit TRBD2. With V trimmed by 3 bases and J by 2 bases, 7 bases remained unmatched. Germline CDR1 and CDR2: GTSNPN and SVGIG (reference sequence). The CDR3 totals 15 residues. Here the CDR3 reads CAWRIRDYTYNEQFF. For the CDR3, the DNA is TGTGCCTGGAGAATTAGGGACTATACCTACAATGAGCAGTTCTTC.

This clone appeared a single time. The CDR3 here is CASSPGLSYNEQFF. The CDR3 nucleotides read TGTGCCAGCAGCCCGGGACTGTCCTACAATGAGCAGTTCTTC. The V gene is TRBV11-3, the J gene TRBJ2-1, with D possibly matching TRBD2 (6 bases). This CDR3 is 14 amino acids long. The V gene lost 5 bases and the J gene lost 1 base, with 9 bases spanning the gap. From germline, CDR1 is SGHNT and CDR2 YENEEA.

The genes are TRBV4-3 and TRBJ1-2, with D maybe TRBD1 (5 bases). The V end was cut by 0 bases, the J end by 5 bases, with 13 bases between. Per the germline V gene, CDR1 is LGHNA and CDR2 is YSLEER. This CDR3 is 15 amino acids long. The CDR3 DNA follows: TGCGCCAGCAGCCAAGATAAGGACACGAGGTATGGCTACACCTTC. Translated: CASSQDKDTRYGYTF.